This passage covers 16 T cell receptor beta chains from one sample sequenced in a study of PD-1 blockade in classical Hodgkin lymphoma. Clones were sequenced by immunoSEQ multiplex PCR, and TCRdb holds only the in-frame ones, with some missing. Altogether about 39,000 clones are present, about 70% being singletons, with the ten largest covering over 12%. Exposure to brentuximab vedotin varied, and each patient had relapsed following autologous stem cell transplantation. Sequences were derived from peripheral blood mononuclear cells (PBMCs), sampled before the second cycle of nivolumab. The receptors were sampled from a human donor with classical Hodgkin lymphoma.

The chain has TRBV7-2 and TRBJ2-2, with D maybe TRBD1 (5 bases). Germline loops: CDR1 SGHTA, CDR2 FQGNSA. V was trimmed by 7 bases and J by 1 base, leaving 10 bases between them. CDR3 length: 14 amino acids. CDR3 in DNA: TGTGCCAGCACCTCAAGGGGGAACACCGGGGAGCTGTTTTTT. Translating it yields CASTSRGNTGELFF.

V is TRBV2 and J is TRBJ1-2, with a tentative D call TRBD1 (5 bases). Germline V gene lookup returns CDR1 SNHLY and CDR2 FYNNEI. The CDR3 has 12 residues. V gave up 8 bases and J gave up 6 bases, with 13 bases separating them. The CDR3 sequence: CASPGQGDGYTF. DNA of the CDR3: TGTGCCAGCCCAGGGCAGGGTGATGGCTACACCTTC.

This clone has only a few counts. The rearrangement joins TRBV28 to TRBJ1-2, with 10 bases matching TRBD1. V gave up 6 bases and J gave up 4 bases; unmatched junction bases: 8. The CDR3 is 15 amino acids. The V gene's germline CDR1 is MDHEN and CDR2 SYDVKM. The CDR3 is CASRGGQGTFYGYTF. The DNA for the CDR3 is TGTGCCAGCAGAGGGGGACAGGGGACTTTCTATGGCTACACCTTC.

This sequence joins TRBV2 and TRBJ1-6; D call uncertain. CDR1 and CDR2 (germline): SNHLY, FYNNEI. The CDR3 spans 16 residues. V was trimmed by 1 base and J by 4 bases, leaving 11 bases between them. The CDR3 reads CASSEEGQAYNSPLHF. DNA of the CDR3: TGTGCCAGCAGTGAAGAAGGGCAGGCATATAATTCACCCCTCCACTTT.

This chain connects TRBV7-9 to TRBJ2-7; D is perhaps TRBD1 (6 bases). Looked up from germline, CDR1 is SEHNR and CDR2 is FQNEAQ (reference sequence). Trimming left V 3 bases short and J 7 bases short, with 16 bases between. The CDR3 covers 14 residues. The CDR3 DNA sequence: TGTGCCAGCAGCTTTTCCTTCGATACAGGGGAGCAGTACTTC. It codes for CASSFSFDTGEQYF.

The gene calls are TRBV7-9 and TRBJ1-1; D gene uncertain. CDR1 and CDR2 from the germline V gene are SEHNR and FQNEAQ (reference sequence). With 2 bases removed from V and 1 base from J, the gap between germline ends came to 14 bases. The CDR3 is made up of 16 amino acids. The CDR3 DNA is TGTGCCAGCAGCTTATTCTTTCTGAAAACGAACACTGAAGCTTTCTTT. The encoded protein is CASSLFFLKTNTEAFF.

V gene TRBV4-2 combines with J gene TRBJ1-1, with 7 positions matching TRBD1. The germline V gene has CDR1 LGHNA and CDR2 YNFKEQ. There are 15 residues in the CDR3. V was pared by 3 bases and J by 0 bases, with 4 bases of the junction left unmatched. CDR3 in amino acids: CASSHKTGLNTEAFF. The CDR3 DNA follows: TGTGCCAGCAGCCATAAGACAGGGCTGAACACTGAAGCTTTCTTT.

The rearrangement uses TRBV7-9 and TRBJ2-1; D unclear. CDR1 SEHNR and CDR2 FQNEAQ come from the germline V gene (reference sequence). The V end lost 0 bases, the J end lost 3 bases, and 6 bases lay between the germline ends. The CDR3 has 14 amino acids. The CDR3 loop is CASSLAGNYNEQFF. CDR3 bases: TGTGCCAGCAGCTTAGCGGGAAACTACAATGAGCAGTTCTTC.

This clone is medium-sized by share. In DNA form, the CDR3 reads TGCGCCAGCAGCTTGGAGGACAGGGGTTACAATGAGCAGTTCTTC. Translation: CASSLEDRGYNEQFF. The rearrangement joins TRBV5-1 to TRBJ2-1, with TRBD1 identical over 9 bases. The V gene's germline CDR1 is SGHRS and CDR2 YFSETQ. The CDR3 spans 15 residues. With V trimmed by 0 bases and J by 4 bases, 2 bases remained unmatched.

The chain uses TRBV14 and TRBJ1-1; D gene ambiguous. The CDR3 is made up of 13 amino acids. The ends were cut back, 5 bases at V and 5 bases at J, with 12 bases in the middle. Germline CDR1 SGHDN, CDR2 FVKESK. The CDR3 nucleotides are TGTGCCAGCAGCGTCCGGCTATGGACTGAAGCTTTCTTT. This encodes CASSVRLWTEAFF.

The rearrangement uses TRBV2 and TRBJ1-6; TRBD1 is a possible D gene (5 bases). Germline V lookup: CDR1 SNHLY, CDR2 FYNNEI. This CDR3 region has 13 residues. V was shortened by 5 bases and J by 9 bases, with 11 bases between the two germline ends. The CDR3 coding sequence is TGTGCCAGCAGTAGGGGTTCAGGTTCACCCCTCCACTTT. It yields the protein CASSRGSGSPLHF.

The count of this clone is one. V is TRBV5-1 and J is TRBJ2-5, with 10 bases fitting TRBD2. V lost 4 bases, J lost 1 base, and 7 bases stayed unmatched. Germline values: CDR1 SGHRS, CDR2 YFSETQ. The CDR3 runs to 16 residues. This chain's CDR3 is CASSIGTSASQETQYF. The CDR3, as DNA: TGCGCCAGCAGCATCGGGACTAGCGCGAGCCAAGAGACCCAGTACTTC.

In DNA, the CDR3 is TGTGCCAGCAGCGCCGCAGCAGATACGCAGTATTTT. It translates to CASSAAADTQYF. V and J are TRBV9 and TRBJ2-3; D ambiguous. In germline, CDR1 is SGDLS, CDR2 YYNGEE. V lost 3 bases and J 4 bases, leaving 6 bases between the germline ends. This CDR3 spans 12 amino acids.

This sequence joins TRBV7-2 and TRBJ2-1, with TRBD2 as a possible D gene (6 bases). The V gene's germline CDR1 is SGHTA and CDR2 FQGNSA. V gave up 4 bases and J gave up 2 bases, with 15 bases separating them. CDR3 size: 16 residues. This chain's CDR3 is CASSSPTGDTYNEQFF. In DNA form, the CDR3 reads TGTGCCAGCAGCTCACCAACGGGGGATACCTACAATGAGCAGTTCTTC.

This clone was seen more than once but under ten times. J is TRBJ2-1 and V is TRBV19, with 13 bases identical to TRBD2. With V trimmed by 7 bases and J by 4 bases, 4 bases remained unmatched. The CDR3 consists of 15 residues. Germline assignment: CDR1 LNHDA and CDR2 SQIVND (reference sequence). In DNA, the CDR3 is TGTGCCAGTACCAGGACTAGCGGGAGTTACAATGAGCAGTTCTTC. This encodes CASTRTSGSYNEQFF.

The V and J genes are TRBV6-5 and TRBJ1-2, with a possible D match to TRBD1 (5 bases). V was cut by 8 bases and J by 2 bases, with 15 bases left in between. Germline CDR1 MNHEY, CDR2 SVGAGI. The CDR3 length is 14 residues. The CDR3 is CASLLAGLNYGYTF. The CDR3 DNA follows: TGTGCCAGCCTCTTAGCAGGGCTGAACTATGGCTACACCTTC.